This paragraph reports one T cell receptor (beta chain). This entry is derived from a study of blood T cell repertoires in COVID-19. Study summary: Sources were T cells, B-cell-depleted T cells, or PBMCs; the material itself was cDNA or gDNA.

Assay used: immunoSEQ multiplex PCR; TCRdb lists only in-frame clones, some missing. In the table there are roughly 64,000 clones, around 86% of which are singletons. The germline CDR1 and CDR2 sequences are LGHNA and YSLEER. CDR3 size: 13 residues. V dropped 0 bases and J dropped 9 bases, with 10 bases sitting between them. This rearrangement joins TRBV4-3 to TRBJ2-3, with D possibly being TRBD1 (6 bases). The sequenced sample consisted of peripheral blood. This receptor was obtained from a man in his forties or fifties with active COVID-19. Here the CDR3 reads CASSQDPQGTQYF. The CDR3 bases are TGCGCCAGCAGCCAAGATCCCCAGGGGACGCAGTATTTT.